This T cell receptor beta chain was captured by sequencing in a study of post-analysis software for immune sequencing data. Study-wide findings and caveats: Pronounced co-clustering by F measure was evident among identically batched samples. With TRBV5-6, TRBV5-1 and TRBV20-1 included, about five TRBV segments were more frequent in patients than in controls. Controls showed significantly higher normalized Chao1 diversity than did multiple sclerosis patients.

This clonotype was observed a single time. Antigen: not known. Carried by the TCR beta cDNA libraries were unique molecular identifiers. TCRdb called the PCR reads again in MiXCR, with one record for every CDR3 protein. In the table there are roughly 180,000 distinct CDR3 sequences, 30% of which are singletons. Trimming took off 11 bases at V and 7 bases at J, with 17 bases between the two ends. The germline CDR1 and CDR2 sequences are MNHEY and SVGAGI. CDR3 length equals 12 residues. The chain recombines TRBV6-5 with TRBJ1-2, with D possibly TRBD1 on 6 matching bases. The sequencing input was blood. The receptor was isolated from a girl under 18 with multiple sclerosis. In nucleotides, the CDR3 is TGTGCCGTCTGCGAACAGGGCGCTGGCTACACCTTC. This gives the protein CAVCEQGAGYTF.